The clone carrying this T cell receptor beta chain occurred once. Its antigen is undetermined. Repertoires were generated with immunoSEQ multiplex PCR, while TCRdb's copy carries only in-frame clones and drops some. The sample contains under 250,000 clones, roughly 87% of which appear only once. Treatment specified: some 19 received Ad26.COV2.S at low or high dose, single or two shots; about 5 received placebo; per-sample allocation not given. Sampling was performed 63 days after the first vaccine or placebo injection. This entry comes from a study of Ad26.COV2.S vaccination and SARS-CoV-2 variants. Study as a whole: Sample donor was a member of the COV1001 Ad26.COV2.S trial arm. Ad26.COV2.S was injected intramuscularly once or twice, 56 days apart. Points from the study as a whole: Vaccinated and placebo-treated recipients had similar non-spike TCR breadth. Reported post-vaccination CD8+ and CD4+ T cell responses to spike showed substantial breadth.

Trimming removed 5 bases at V and 0 bases at J, with 10 bases between. The CDR3 is 14 residues long. Per germline, CDR1 LNHDA and CDR2 SQIVND (reference sequence). V usage is TRBV19 and J usage is TRBJ1-2, with unresolved D. The TCR was taken from a person between 18 and 65 years old who received the Ad26.COV2.S COVID-19 vaccine or a placebo. The sequencing here drew on peripheral blood, taken in a trial of Ad26.COV2.S vaccine versus placebo. In DNA, the CDR3 is TGTGCCAGTAGTTGGACGGTAGCTAACTATGGCTACACCTTC. Translated, it gives CASSWTVANYGYTF.